This entry lists 28 T cell receptor beta chains sequenced from one sample in a study of T cell responses to AZD1222 COVID-19 vaccine. Data came from immunoSEQ multiplex PCR; TCRdb stores just in-frame clones and leaves some out. The sample holds 150,000 or so clones, approximately 89% seen once. The sequencing used peripheral blood, collected on day 0 of AZD1222 vaccination. The source of these receptors is an adult in good health.

The chain joins TRBV5-5 to TRBJ1-1, with a tentative D call TRBD1 (6 bases). Germline lookup yields CDR1 SGHKS and CDR2 YYEKEE (reference sequence). The CDR3 totals 15 residues. The V and J ends lost 3 bases and 1 base respectively, with 13 bases between them. The CDR3 sequence is CASSSPGGANTEAFF. The CDR3 DNA reads TGTGCCAGCAGCTCTCCCGGGGGGGCGAACACTGAAGCTTTCTTT. The variable domain in full, with the rest retrieved from reference TRBV5-5 and TRBJ1-1, is DAGVTQSPTHLIKTRGQQVTLRCSPISGHKSVSWYQQVLGQGPQFIFQYYEKEERGRGNFPDRFSARQFPNYSSELNVNALLLGDSALYLCASSSPGGANTEAFFGQGTRLTVV.

V is TRBV27 and J is TRBJ1-2; maybe TRBD1 (6 bases). Trimming cost V 2 bases and J 2 bases, with 6 bases left between them. Germline lookup yields CDR1 MNHEY and CDR2 SMNVEV (reference sequence). This CDR3 is built from 13 residues. The CDR3 loop reads CASSLQGNYGYTF. Here the CDR3 DNA reads TGTGCCAGCAGTTTACAGGGGAACTATGGCTACACCTTC.

The sample holds a few counts of this clone. The genes are TRBV11-1 and TRBJ2-5; D is unresolved. This CDR3 spans 12 amino acids. V lost 2 bases and J lost 9, with 10 bases in between. Germline-derived CDR1 and CDR2 are SGHAT and FQDESV (reference sequence). This CDR3 reads CASSLSSGPQYF. CDR3 nucleotide sequence: TGTGCCAGCAGCTTATCTTCGGGTCCCCAGTACTTC.

This clone came up once. The J gene is TRBJ1-5, the V gene TRBV2; D unclear. The germline gives CDR1 SNHLY, CDR2 FYNNEI. The CDR3 is made up of 13 amino acids. V shed 8 bases and J shed 2 bases, with 10 bases lying between them. This CDR3 reads CASLTERNQPQHF. The CDR3 DNA sequence: TGTGCCAGCCTGACCGAACGCAATCAGCCCCAGCATTTT.

This rearrangement joins TRBV5-8 to TRBJ2-2; the match to TRBD2 covers 7 bases. Looked up from germline, CDR1 is SGHTS and CDR2 is YDEGEE. This CDR3 has 16 amino acids. Losses at the gene ends were 4 bases for V and 1 base for J; bases not matched to a gene: 7. CDR3 in amino acids: CASSRLAGVNTGELFF. The DNA of the CDR3 is TGTGCCAGCAGCCGGCTCGCGGGAGTGAACACCGGGGAGCTGTTTTTT. Full variable domain (remainder filled in from reference TRBV5-8 and TRBJ2-2): EAGVTQSPTHLIKTRGQQATLRCSPISGHTSVYWYQQALGLGLQFLLWYDEGEERNRGNFPPRFSGRQFPNYSSELNVNALELEDSALYLCASSRLAGVNTGELFFGEGSRLTVL.

The chain links TRBV25-1 to TRBJ1-5; no clear D. The germline V and J ends were trimmed by 3 bases and 4 bases, with 10 bases remaining between them. Germline CDR1 and CDR2: MGHDK and SYGVNS. This CDR3 region has 14 residues. CDR3 in amino acids: CASSELGANQPQHF. CDR3 DNA: TGTGCCAGCAGTGAGTTGGGAGCGAATCAGCCCCAGCATTTT.

The chain combines TRBV3-1 (or the pseudogene TRBV3-2) with TRBJ2-2, with D possibly being TRBD2 (6 bases). The CDR3 length is 15 residues. Germline-derived CDR1 and CDR2 are LGHDT and YNNKEL (reference sequence). With 1 base removed from V and 5 bases from J, the gap between germline ends came to 11 bases. This CDR3 reads CASSQGDLFTGELFF. CDR3 DNA sequence: TGTGCCAGCAGCCAAGGGGACTTATTTACCGGGGAGCTGTTTTTT.

This clone was seen only once. V is TRBV3-1 (or the pseudogene TRBV3-2) and J is TRBJ2-1, with 7 bases aligning to TRBD2. The CDR3 is made up of 12 amino acids. With 5 bases clipped from V and 7 bases from J, the junction kept 2 bases outside the gene matches. In germline, CDR1 is LGHDT, CDR2 YNNKEL (reference sequence). CDR3 residues: CASSSLANEQFF. The CDR3 nucleotides are TGTGCCAGCAGCTCACTAGCGAATGAGCAGTTCTTC.

The V and J genes are TRBV5-6 and TRBJ2-7; no definite D call. Germline CDR1 reads SGHDT; CDR2 reads YYEEEE. V was cut by 0 bases and J by 5 bases, with 6 bases left in between. The CDR3 sequence is 12 residues long. The CDR3 is CASSLEQHEQYF. CDR3 DNA sequence: TGTGCCAGCAGCTTGGAGCAGCACGAGCAGTACTTC. Variable domain in full (rest from reference TRBV5-6 and TRBJ2-7): DAGVTQSPTHLIKTRGQQVTLRCSPKSGHDTVSWYQQALGQGPQFIFQYYEEEERQRGNFPDRFSGHQFPNYSSELNVNALLLGDSALYLCASSLEQHEQYFGPGTRLTVT.

The chain joins TRBV27 to TRBJ2-5, with unresolved D. This CDR3 contains 16 residues. CDR1 is MNHEY and CDR2 is SMNVEV in the germline V gene (reference sequence). V lost 5 bases to trimming and J lost 3 bases, with 19 bases between them. The CDR3 spells CASSRVGLPVKETQYF. Here the CDR3 DNA reads TGTGCCAGCAGTCGCGTTGGGCTCCCTGTTAAAGAGACCCAGTACTTC.

The chain employs TRBV5-1 and TRBJ1-4; D might be TRBD1 (6 bases). The CDR3 is 14 amino acids. Germline CDR1 and CDR2: SGHRS and YFSETQ. The V end lost 4 bases, the J end lost 4 bases, and 11 bases lay between the germline ends. This CDR3 is CASSPGQLNEKLFF. CDR3 in DNA: TGCGCCAGCAGCCCCGGACAGCTTAATGAAAAACTGTTTTTT.

V is TRBV3-1 (or the pseudogene TRBV3-2) and J is TRBJ1-6; 10 bases agree with TRBD1. The germline V gene encodes CDR1 LGHDT and CDR2 YNNKEL (reference sequence). V shed 2 bases and J 4 bases; nucleotides not matched to a gene: 5. CDR3 length: 17 amino acids. The CDR3 loop reads CASSQLDRGTYNSPLHF. CDR3 nucleotides: TGTGCCAGCAGCCAATTGGACAGGGGGACGTATAATTCACCCCTCCACTTT.

The V call is TRBV13, the J call TRBJ2-3, with 8 bases lining up with TRBD1. Trimming took 8 bases from V and 0 from J; bases not matched to a gene: 10. This CDR3 region has 16 residues. From germline, CDR1 is PRHDT and CDR2 FYEKMQ (reference sequence). CDR3 nucleotide sequence: TGTGCCAGCGGGACAGGACTTTTTACTAGCACAGATACGCAGTATTTT. It codes for CASGTGLFTSTDTQYF.

This rearrangement joins TRBV14 to TRBJ1-2, with unresolved D. V lost 4 bases to trimming and J lost 4 bases, with 7 bases between them. Germline loops: CDR1 SGHDN, CDR2 FVKESK. The length of the CDR3 is 12 residues. This CDR3 reads CASSLDPYGYTF. The CDR3 DNA is TGTGCCAGCAGCCTGGACCCCTATGGCTACACCTTC.

The V call is TRBV7-3, the J call TRBJ2-1; D possibly corresponds to TRBD2 (6 bases). V was cut by 2 bases and J by 4 bases, with 15 bases left in between. Germline lookup yields CDR1 SGHTA and CDR2 FQGTGA. The CDR3 is made up of 16 amino acids. The CDR3 spells CASSLFHGTPYNEQFF. CDR3 DNA: TGTGCCAGCAGCTTATTCCACGGGACTCCTTACAATGAGCAGTTCTTC.

The V and J genes are TRBV5-8 and TRBJ2-3; 8 nucleotides agree with TRBD1. The V gene end was trimmed by 0 bases and the J gene end by 4 bases; junction bases not matched to a gene: 1. The germline gives CDR1 SGHTS, CDR2 YDEGEE. The CDR3 loop spans 14 amino acids. The CDR3 loop is CASSLGQGSDTQYF. The CDR3 bases are TGTGCCAGCAGCTTGGGACAGGGGTCAGATACGCAGTATTTT.

V is TRBV15 and J is TRBJ2-5; 11 positions agree with TRBD2. Germline CDR1 LNHNV, CDR2 YYDKDF (reference sequence). V dropped 4 bases and J dropped 9; count of bases not matched to a gene: 19. This CDR3 is 18 amino acids long. CDR3 nucleotide sequence: TGTGCCACCAGCATAAACCTCGGGACTAGCGGAACCCTGAGACCCCAGTACTTC. Protein sequence: CATSINLGTSGTLRPQYF.

The genes are TRBV9 and TRBJ1-1; TRBD1 agrees at 7 bases. Germline lookup yields CDR1 SGDLS and CDR2 YYNGEE. The V and J ends lost 0 bases and 4 bases, in that order; junction bases with no gene match: 3. The CDR3 length is 14 residues. CDR3 in amino acids: CASSVVTGITEAFF. For the CDR3, the DNA is TGTGCCAGCAGCGTAGTGACAGGGATCACTGAAGCTTTCTTT.

V is TRBV20-1 and J is TRBJ1-1; no clear D. CDR1 and CDR2 (germline): DFQATT, SNEGSKA (reference sequence). V was cut by 3 bases and J by 4 bases, with 12 bases left in between. This CDR3 has 13 residues. CDR3 bases: TGCAGTGCTAGTGCTAGGGCAGGCACTGAAGCTTTCTTT. Translating it yields CSASARAGTEAFF.

V gene TRBV7-2 combines with J gene TRBJ1-3; D is uncertain. The V end was cut by 5 bases, the J end by 0 bases, with 8 bases between. The CDR3 spans 14 residues. Germline assignment: CDR1 SGHTA and CDR2 FQGNSA. CDR3 sequence (DNA): TGTGCCAGCAGCCGGGCCCTCTCTGGAAACACCATATATTTT. This translates into CASSRALSGNTIYF.

The chain recombines TRBV7-9 with TRBJ2-5; TRBD1 is a possible D gene (5 bases). Germline values: CDR1 SEHNR, CDR2 FQNEAQ (reference sequence). The CDR3 contains 14 residues. The V end lost 5 bases, the J end lost 10 bases, and 20 bases lay between the germline ends. The CDR3 spells CASSHSTGTPDQYF. Written as DNA, the CDR3 is TGTGCCAGCAGCCATTCAACAGGAACCCCCGACCAGTACTTC. The whole variable domain, remainder taken from reference TRBV7-9 and TRBJ2-5, is DTGVSQNPRHKITKRGQNVTFRCDPISEHNRLYWYRQTLGQGPEFLTYFQNEAQLEKSRLLSDRFSAERPKGSFSTLEIQRTEQGDSAMYLCASSHSTGTPDQYFGPGTRLLVL.

The chain is built from TRBV6-1 and TRBJ1-2; no firm D call. The ends were cut back, 0 bases at V and 7 bases at J, with 12 bases in the middle. Germline V CDR1 and CDR2: MNHNS, SASEGT. The CDR3 contains 14 residues. CDR3 in DNA: TGTGCCAGCAGTGAAGCGCCCAGACGCTCTGGCTACACCTTC. It specifies CASSEAPRRSGYTF.

The chain links TRBV4-3 to TRBJ2-1; D possibly corresponds to TRBD2 (7 bases). The germline V gene encodes CDR1 LGHNA and CDR2 YSLEER. V lost 5 bases to trimming and J lost 8 bases, with 16 bases between them. The CDR3 spans 14 residues. The CDR3 sequence: CASSMGGAVDEQFF. CDR3 in DNA: TGCGCCAGCAGCATGGGGGGGGCCGTGGATGAGCAGTTCTTC.

This chain joins TRBV7-3 and TRBJ2-6; 8 nucleotides align to TRBD1. CDR3 size: 16 residues. Germline V CDR1 and CDR2: SGHTA, FQGTGA. Trimming cost V 5 bases and J 4 bases; bases outside gene matches: 7. CDR3 loop: CASSTDSGGGANVLTF. CDR3 in DNA: TGTGCCAGCAGCACCGACTCAGGGGGCGGGGCCAACGTCCTGACTTTC.

The gene calls are TRBV2 and TRBJ1-2; D call uncertain. Trimming took 9 bases from V and 5 from J, leaving 13 bases between them. The germline CDR1 and CDR2 sequences are SNHLY and FYNNEI. This CDR3 comprises 12 residues. This CDR3 is CASSLDRYGYTF. The CDR3 bases are TGTGCCAGTTCGTTAGACCGATATGGCTACACCTTC.

V and J are TRBV7-8 and TRBJ1-5; D gene uncertain. The germline V gene encodes CDR1 SGHVS and CDR2 FQNEAQ. V lost 0 bases to trimming and J lost 5 bases, with 5 bases between them. The CDR3 covers 13 residues. The CDR3 DNA follows: TGTGCCAGCAGCTTAGCAGGGCATCAGCCCCAGCATTTT. It encodes CASSLAGHQPQHF.

This chain uses TRBV20-1 with TRBJ2-7, with unresolved D. Trimming shortened V by 3 bases and J by 7 bases, and 16 bases separated the two germline ends. The CDR3 is 13 amino acids. Germline CDR1 DFQATT, CDR2 SNEGSKA (reference sequence). Written as DNA, the CDR3 is TGCAGTGCTAGTATTCAGACAACTAAAGAGCAGTACTTC. It codes for CSASIQTTKEQYF.

The gene calls are TRBV5-1 and TRBJ2-7; TRBD1 matches 8 bases. The V segment lost 4 bases and the J segment 5 bases; nucleotides outside the gene matches: 5. CDR1 is SGHRS, CDR2 YFSETQ, per germline. The CDR3 is 13 amino acids. The CDR3 loop is CASSQGTGDEQYF. CDR3 in DNA: TGCGCCAGCAGCCAAGGGACAGGTGACGAGCAGTACTTC.